This passage covers 19 T cell receptor beta chains from one sample sequenced in a study of cytotoxic CD8 clonotypes in ibrutinib-treated CLL. The repertoire was sequenced with immunoSEQ multiplex PCR; TCRdb's copy has only in-frame clones and lacks some. Of a few hundred thousand clones listed, 70% are singletons. Sequenced here: PBMCs, sampled after 24 months of ibrutinib treatment. All receptors come from a human donor with chronic lymphocytic leukemia.

This clone was seen a single time. The chain employs TRBV14 and TRBJ2-2; 8 bases line up with TRBD2. The germline CDR1 and CDR2 sequences are SGHDN and FVKESK. V trimming: 3 bases; J trimming: 6 bases; junction bases outside the gene matches: 6. The CDR3 is 15 amino acids. CDR3 bases: TGTGCCAGCAGCCATCCAGCGGGAGTTTCCGGGGAGCTGTTTTTT. Encoded protein: CASSHPAGVSGELFF.

The genes are TRBV11-1 and TRBJ2-1; no clear D gene. The CDR3 has 15 amino acids. Germline V gene sequence: CDR1 SGHAT, CDR2 FQDESV (reference sequence). V gave up 3 bases and J gave up 5 bases, with 14 bases separating them. The CDR3 coding sequence is TGTGCCAGCAGCTTGGGCCTTAGACAAAACAATGAGCAGTTCTTC. Its translation: CASSLGLRQNNEQFF.

This clone was seen more than once but under ten times. V usage is TRBV28 and J usage is TRBJ1-2, with D perhaps TRBD1 (6 bases). V shed 4 bases and J shed 5 bases, with 14 bases lying between them. This CDR3 has 14 residues. Germline CDR1 and CDR2: MDHEN and SYDVKM. CDR3 protein: CASSSGQVMYGYTF. The CDR3, as DNA: TGTGCCAGCAGTTCGGGACAAGTCATGTATGGCTACACCTTC.

This chain joins TRBV2 and TRBJ2-1; 13 bases map to TRBD2. V shed 4 bases, J shed 9 bases, and the junction held 6 bases outside the gene matches. There are 15 residues in the CDR3. The germline CDR1 and CDR2 sequences are SNHLY and FYNNEI. This CDR3 is CASSVRLAGGGEQFF. DNA of the CDR3: TGTGCCAGCAGTGTTAGACTAGCGGGAGGCGGTGAGCAGTTCTTC.

This chain uses TRBV5-5 with TRBJ1-1; D gene unclear. This CDR3 spans 12 amino acids. Germline CDR1 is SGHKS and CDR2 is YYEKEE (reference sequence). Trimming took 5 bases from V and 6 from J, leaving 11 bases between them. CDR3 coding DNA: TGTGCCAGCAGGTCCGATGGGCCTGAAGCTTTCTTT. Its protein is CASRSDGPEAFF.

The chain has TRBV27 and TRBJ2-2; 8 nucleotides agree with TRBD2. The CDR3 runs to 15 residues. Germline V gene data show CDR1 as MNHEY and CDR2 as SMNVEV (reference sequence). Germline trimming cut 1 base from V and 8 bases from J; bases unmatched to any gene: 6. The chain's CDR3 is CASSLFPGGPGELFF. CDR3 DNA sequence: TGTGCCAGCAGTTTATTTCCGGGAGGGCCGGGGGAGCTGTTTTTT.

In its sample, this clone was seen a few times. V is TRBV27 and J is TRBJ2-7; possibly TRBD2 for D (5 bases). Between the trimmed V and J ends, which lost 6 bases and 6 bases, there was a span of 12 bases. Germline V CDR1 and CDR2: MNHEY, SMNVEV (reference sequence). This CDR3 comprises 12 residues. The CDR3 here is CASRRGLIEQYF. The CDR3 DNA is TGTGCCAGCAGACGAGGACTGATCGAGCAGTACTTC.

The genes are TRBV9 and TRBJ2-1; 8 bases are a match to TRBD1. This CDR3 spans 15 amino acids. Per the germline V gene, CDR1 is SGDLS and CDR2 is YYNGEE. Unmatched junction bases numbered 7, after V lost 0 bases and J lost 8 bases. The chain's CDR3 is CASSVGRTGSDEQFF. Written as DNA, the CDR3 is TGTGCCAGCAGCGTAGGAAGGACAGGGTCCGATGAGCAGTTCTTC.

The chain recombines TRBV25-1 with TRBJ1-4; D remains ambiguous. The CDR3 is 15 residues long. The V gene's germline CDR1 is MGHDK and CDR2 SYGVNS. V lost 1 base, J lost 4 bases, and 10 bases lay in between. CDR3 nucleotide sequence: TGTGCCAGCAGTGAATCCGGCGGTAATAATGAAAAACTGTTTTTT. Protein: CASSESGGNNEKLFF.

The V call is TRBV11-3, the J call TRBJ2-7; D might be TRBD1 (6 bases). CDR3 length: 15 residues. CDR1 and CDR2 from the germline V gene are SGHNT and YENEEA. Trimming left V 5 bases short and J 2 bases short, with 16 bases between. The CDR3 region has the DNA TGTGCCAGCAGCACCTCACAGGGAAATACCTACGAGCAGTACTTC. As protein: CASSTSQGNTYEQYF.

This clone was counted only a few times. The J gene is TRBJ1-5, the V gene TRBV19; a weak D match, TRBD1 (5 bases). The CDR3 totals 16 residues. In germline, CDR1 is LNHDA, CDR2 SQIVND (reference sequence). Trimming cost V 6 bases and J 3 bases, with 18 bases left between them. The CDR3 DNA is TGTGCCAGTAGGGGAACGTTCGGGACGGTCAATCAGCCCCAGCATTTT. Translated, it gives CASRGTFGTVNQPQHF. The full variable domain, completed using reference TRBV19 and TRBJ1-5, is DGGITQSPKYLFRKEGQNVTLSCEQNLNHDAMYWYRQDPGQGLRLIYYSQIVNDFQKGDIAEGYSVSREKKESFPLTVTSAQKNPTAFYLCASRGTFGTVNQPQHFGDGTRLSIL.

This clone was detected a few times. V is TRBV7-9 and J is TRBJ2-5, with 7 nucleotides matching TRBD1. This CDR3 has 14 residues. With 3 bases clipped from V and 2 bases from J, the junction kept 3 bases outside the gene matches. Per the germline V gene, CDR1 is SEHNR and CDR2 is FQNEAQ (reference sequence). As DNA, the CDR3 is TGTGCCAGCAGCTTGACAGGGCTTCAAGAGACCCAGTACTTC. Its protein is CASSLTGLQETQYF.

This CDR3 is CASSPSPSLRQYF. CDR3 in DNA: TGTGCCAGCAGCCCAAGTCCGTCGCTCAGGCAGTATTTT. V and J are TRBV7-3 and TRBJ2-3; D not resolved. The CDR3 loop spans 13 amino acids. V lost 5 bases, J lost 11 bases, and 17 bases lay in between. Germline CDR1 SGHTA, CDR2 FQGTGA.

The CDR3 sequence: CASSFGTSLVPDTQYF. The CDR3 region has the DNA TGTGCCAGCAGCTTCGGGACTAGCTTGGTCCCAGATACGCAGTATTTT. The chain has TRBV7-3 and TRBJ2-3; TRBD2 matches 9 bases. CDR1 SGHTA and CDR2 FQGTGA come from the germline V gene. Unmatched junction bases numbered 8, after V lost 3 bases and J lost 4 bases. This CDR3 region has 16 residues.

V is TRBV28 and J is TRBJ2-3; TRBD2 might be the D (5 bases). Germline V gives CDR1 MDHEN, CDR2 SYDVKM. The V gene lost 3 bases and the J gene lost 3 bases, with 13 bases spanning the gap. The CDR3 runs to 15 residues. The CDR3 reads CASSFSGMRTDTQYF. CDR3 DNA sequence: TGTGCCAGCAGTTTTTCGGGGATGAGGACAGATACGCAGTATTTT.

The chain employs TRBV6-5 and TRBJ2-1; no clear D gene. The length of the CDR3 is 11 residues. Germline V CDR1 and CDR2: MNHEY, SVGAGI. Trimming cost V 6 bases and J 9 bases, with 9 bases left between them. CDR3 bases: TGTGCCAGCAGCCCCTCCGCTGAGCAGTTCTTC. Translation gives CASSPSAEQFF.

V usage is TRBV29-1 and J usage is TRBJ2-1, with 7 bases lining up with TRBD1. The CDR3 runs 12 residues. Germline lookup yields CDR1 SQVTM and CDR2 ANQGSEA. J gave up 5 bases and V 5 bases, and 3 bases lay outside the gene matches. The CDR3 bases are TGCAGCGTTTGGGACAGCCACAATGAGCAGTTCTTC. It is translated as CSVWDSHNEQFF.

The rearrangement joins TRBV4-1 to TRBJ2-7; D possibly corresponds to TRBD2 (5 bases). Germline V gene lookup returns CDR1 MGHRA and CDR2 YSYEKL. This CDR3 is 15 amino acids long. V shed 1 base and J shed 4 bases, with 14 bases lying between them. CDR3 in DNA: TGCGCCAGCAGCCAAGCTCAGGACTCCCGATACGAGCAGTACTTC. This encodes CASSQAQDSRYEQYF.

V gene TRBV29-1 combines with J gene TRBJ2-7; 10 nucleotides line up with TRBD1. This CDR3 is built from 13 residues. Germline V lookup: CDR1 SQVTM, CDR2 ANQGSEA. V shed 6 bases, J shed 7 bases, and the junction held 9 bases outside the gene matches. The CDR3 protein is CSVIGTGVREQYF. CDR3 coding DNA: TGCAGCGTCATAGGGACAGGGGTGCGGGAGCAGTACTTC.